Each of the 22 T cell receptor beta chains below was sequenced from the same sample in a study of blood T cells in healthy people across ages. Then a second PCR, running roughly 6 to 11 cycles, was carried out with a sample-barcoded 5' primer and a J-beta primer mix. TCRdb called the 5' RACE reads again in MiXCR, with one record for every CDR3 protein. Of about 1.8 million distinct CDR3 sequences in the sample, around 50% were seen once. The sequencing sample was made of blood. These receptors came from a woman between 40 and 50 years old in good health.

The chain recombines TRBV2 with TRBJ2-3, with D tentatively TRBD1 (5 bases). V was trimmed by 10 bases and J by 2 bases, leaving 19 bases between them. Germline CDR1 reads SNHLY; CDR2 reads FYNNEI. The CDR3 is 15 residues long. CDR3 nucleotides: TGTGCCACCGCTACATCAGGGATGGCCACAGATACGCAGTATTTT. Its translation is CATATSGMATDTQYF. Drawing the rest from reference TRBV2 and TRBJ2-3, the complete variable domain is EPEVTQTPSHQVTQMGQEVILRCVPISNHLYFYWYRQILGQKVEFLVSFYNNEISEKSEIFDDQFSVERPDGSNFTLKIRSTKLEDSAMYFCATATSGMATDTQYFGPGTRLTVL.

The CDR3 here is CSSPETGRGGYTF. The CDR3 DNA sequence: TGCAGCTCCCCAGAGACAGGGAGGGGAGGCTACACCTTC. The chain carries TRBV29-1 and TRBJ1-2; 7 bases align to TRBD1. Per germline, CDR1 SQVTM and CDR2 ANQGSEA. The length of the CDR3 is 13 residues. J was trimmed by 8 bases and V by 8 bases; bases with no gene match: 14. Using reference TRBV29-1 and TRBJ1-2 for the parts outside the CDR3, the full variable domain is SAVISQKPSRDICQRGTSLTIQCQVDSQVTMMFWYRQQPGQSLTLIATANQGSEATYESGFVIDKFPISRPNLTFSTLTVSNMSPEDSSIYLCSSPETGRGGYTFGSGTRLTVV.

In DNA form, the CDR3 reads TGTGCCAGCTGCCTTGTAGCGGGGTTCATAGATACGCAGTATTTT. Its protein is CASCLVAGFIDTQYF. The chain couples TRBV3-1 to TRBJ2-3; TRBD2 matches at 8 bases. Germline lookup yields CDR1 LGHDT and CDR2 YNNKEL (reference sequence). Losses at the gene ends were 8 bases for V and 5 bases for J; bases not matched to a gene: 12. The CDR3 sequence is 15 residues long.

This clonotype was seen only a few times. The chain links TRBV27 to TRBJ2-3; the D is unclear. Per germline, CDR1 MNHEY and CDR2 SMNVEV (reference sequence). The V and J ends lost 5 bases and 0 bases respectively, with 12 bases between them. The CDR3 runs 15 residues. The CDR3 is CASSEFTSSTDTQYF. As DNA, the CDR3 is TGTGCCAGCAGTGAATTTACGTCTAGCACAGATACGCAGTATTTT.

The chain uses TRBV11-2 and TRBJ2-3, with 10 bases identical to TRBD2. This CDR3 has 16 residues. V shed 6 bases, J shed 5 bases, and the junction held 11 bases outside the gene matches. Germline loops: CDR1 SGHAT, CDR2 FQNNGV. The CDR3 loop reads CASSPQGTSERDTQYF. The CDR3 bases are TGTGCCAGCAGTCCCCAGGGGACTAGCGAGAGAGATACGCAGTATTTT. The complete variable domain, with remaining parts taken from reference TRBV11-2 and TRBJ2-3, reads EAGVAQSPRYKIIEKRQSVAFWCNPISGHATLYWYQQILGQGPKLLIQFQNNGVVDDSQLPKDRFSAERLKGVDSTLKIQPAKLEDSAVYLCASSPQGTSERDTQYFGPGTRLTVL.

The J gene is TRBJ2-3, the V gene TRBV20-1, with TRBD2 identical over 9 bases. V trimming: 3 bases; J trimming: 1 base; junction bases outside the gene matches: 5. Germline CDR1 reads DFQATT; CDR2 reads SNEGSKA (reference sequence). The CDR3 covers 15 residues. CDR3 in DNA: TGCAGTGCTAGTATTCGCGGGGGGGGCACAGATACGCAGTATTTT. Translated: CSASIRGGGTDTQYF.

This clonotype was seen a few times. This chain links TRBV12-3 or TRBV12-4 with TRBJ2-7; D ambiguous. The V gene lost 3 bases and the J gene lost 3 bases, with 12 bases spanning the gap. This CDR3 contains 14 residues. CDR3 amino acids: CASSLRNGYYEQYF. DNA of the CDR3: TGTGCCAGCAGTTTGAGAAACGGTTACTACGAGCAGTACTTC.

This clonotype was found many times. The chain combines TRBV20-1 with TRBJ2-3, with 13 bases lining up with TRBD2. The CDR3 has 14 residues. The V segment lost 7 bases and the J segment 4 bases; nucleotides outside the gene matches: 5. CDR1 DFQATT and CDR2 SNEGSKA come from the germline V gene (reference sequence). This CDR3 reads CSELGLAGADTQYF. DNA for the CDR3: TGCAGTGAGTTAGGACTAGCGGGGGCAGATACGCAGTATTTT.

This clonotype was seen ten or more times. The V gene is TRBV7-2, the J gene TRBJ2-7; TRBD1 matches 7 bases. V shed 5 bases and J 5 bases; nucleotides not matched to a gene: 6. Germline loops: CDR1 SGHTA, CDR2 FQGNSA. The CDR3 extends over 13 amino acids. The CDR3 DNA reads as TGTGCCAGCAGCCCCGACAGGGTGAACGAGCAGTACTTC. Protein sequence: CASSPDRVNEQYF.

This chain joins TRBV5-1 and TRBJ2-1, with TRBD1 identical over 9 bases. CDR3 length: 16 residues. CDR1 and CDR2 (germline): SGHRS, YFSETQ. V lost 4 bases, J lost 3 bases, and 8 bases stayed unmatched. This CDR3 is CASSPTGTGFYNEQFF. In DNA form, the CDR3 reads TGCGCCAGCAGCCCGACCGGGACAGGGTTCTACAATGAGCAGTTCTTC.

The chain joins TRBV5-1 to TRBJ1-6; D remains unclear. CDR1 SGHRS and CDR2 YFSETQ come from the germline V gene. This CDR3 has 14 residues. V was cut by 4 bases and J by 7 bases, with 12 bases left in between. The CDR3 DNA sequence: TGCGCCAGCAGCAATTCCGGATGGAATTCACCCCTCCACTTT. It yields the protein CASSNSGWNSPLHF.

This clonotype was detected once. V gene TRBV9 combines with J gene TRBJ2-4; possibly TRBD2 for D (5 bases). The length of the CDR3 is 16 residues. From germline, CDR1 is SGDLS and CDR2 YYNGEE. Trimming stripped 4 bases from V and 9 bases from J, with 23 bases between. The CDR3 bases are TGTGCCAGCAGCCCGGCCCTGACCCCTGGGGAGAGCATTCAGTACTTC. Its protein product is CASSPALTPGESIQYF.

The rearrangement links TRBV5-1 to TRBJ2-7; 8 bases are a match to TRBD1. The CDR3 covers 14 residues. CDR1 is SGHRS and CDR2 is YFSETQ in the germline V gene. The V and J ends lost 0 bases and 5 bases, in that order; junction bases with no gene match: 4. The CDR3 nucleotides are TGCGCCAGCAGCTTGGGGGACAGGCGGGACGAGCAGTACTTC. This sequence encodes CASSLGDRRDEQYF.

CDR3 nucleotide sequence: TGCGCCAGCAGCCAAGAAGGAGAAGGAACGGGTGAAAAACTGTTTTTT. This codes for CASSQEGEGTGEKLFF. The V gene is TRBV4-3, the J gene TRBJ1-4, with D unclear. Trimming took 0 bases from V and 7 from J, leaving 15 bases between them. The CDR3 sequence is 16 residues long. In germline, CDR1 is LGHNA, CDR2 YSLEER.

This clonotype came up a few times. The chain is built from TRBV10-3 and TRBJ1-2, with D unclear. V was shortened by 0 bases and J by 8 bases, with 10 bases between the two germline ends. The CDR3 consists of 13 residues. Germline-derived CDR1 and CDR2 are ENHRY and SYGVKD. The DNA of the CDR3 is TGTGCCATCAGTGAGTCGGGAACAGCCGGCTACACCTTC. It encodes CAISESGTAGYTF.

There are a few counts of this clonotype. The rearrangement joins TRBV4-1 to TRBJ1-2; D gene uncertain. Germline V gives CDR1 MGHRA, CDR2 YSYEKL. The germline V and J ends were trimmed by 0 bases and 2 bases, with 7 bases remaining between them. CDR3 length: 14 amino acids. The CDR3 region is CASSQEADNYGYTF. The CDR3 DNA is TGCGCCAGCAGCCAAGAAGCTGACAACTATGGCTACACCTTC.

This chain's CDR3 is CSARLQLAGHNEQFF. CDR3 DNA sequence: TGCAGTGCTAGACTTCAACTAGCGGGGCACAATGAGCAGTTCTTC. This sequence joins TRBV20-1 and TRBJ2-1, with TRBD2 matching over 10 bases. V shed 2 bases and J 5 bases; nucleotides not matched to a gene: 6. The CDR3 has 15 amino acids. Per germline, CDR1 DFQATT and CDR2 SNEGSKA (reference sequence).

This CDR3 is CASSQVGGGVQLEQFF. The CDR3 DNA reads as TGCGCCAGCAGCCAAGTCGGCGGGGGGGTACAGTTGGAGCAGTTCTTC. This sequence joins TRBV4-3 and TRBJ2-1; 9 bases are shared with TRBD2. The ends lost 1 base at V and 10 bases at J; junction bases unmatched: 11. This CDR3 has 16 amino acids. Germline CDR1 LGHNA, CDR2 YSLEER.

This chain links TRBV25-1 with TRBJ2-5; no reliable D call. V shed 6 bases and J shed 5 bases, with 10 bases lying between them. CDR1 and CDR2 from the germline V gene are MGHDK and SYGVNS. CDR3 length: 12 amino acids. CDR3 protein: CASRQESETQYF. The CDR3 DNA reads TGTGCCAGCAGGCAGGAGTCGGAGACCCAGTACTTC.

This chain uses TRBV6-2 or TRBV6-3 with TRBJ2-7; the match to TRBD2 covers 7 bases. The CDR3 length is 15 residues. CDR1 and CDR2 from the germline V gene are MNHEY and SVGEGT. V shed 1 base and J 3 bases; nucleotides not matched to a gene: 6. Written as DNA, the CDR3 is TGTGCCAGCAGTTACTTGAGCGGGATGAACTACGAGCAGTACTTC. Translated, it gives CASSYLSGMNYEQYF.

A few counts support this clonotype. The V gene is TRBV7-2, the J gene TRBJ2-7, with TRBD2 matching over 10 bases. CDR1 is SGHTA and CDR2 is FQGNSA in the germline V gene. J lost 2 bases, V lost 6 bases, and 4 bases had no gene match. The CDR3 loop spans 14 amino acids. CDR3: CASRVSGGTYEQYF. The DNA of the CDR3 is TGTGCCAGCAGGGTTAGCGGGGGGACCTACGAGCAGTACTTC.

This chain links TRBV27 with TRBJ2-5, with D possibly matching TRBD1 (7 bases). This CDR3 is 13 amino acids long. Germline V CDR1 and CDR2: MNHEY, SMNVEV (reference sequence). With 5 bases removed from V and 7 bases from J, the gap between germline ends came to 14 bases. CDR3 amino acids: CASSGGTAWTQYF. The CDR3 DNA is TGTGCCAGCAGTGGCGGGACAGCGTGGACCCAGTACTTC.